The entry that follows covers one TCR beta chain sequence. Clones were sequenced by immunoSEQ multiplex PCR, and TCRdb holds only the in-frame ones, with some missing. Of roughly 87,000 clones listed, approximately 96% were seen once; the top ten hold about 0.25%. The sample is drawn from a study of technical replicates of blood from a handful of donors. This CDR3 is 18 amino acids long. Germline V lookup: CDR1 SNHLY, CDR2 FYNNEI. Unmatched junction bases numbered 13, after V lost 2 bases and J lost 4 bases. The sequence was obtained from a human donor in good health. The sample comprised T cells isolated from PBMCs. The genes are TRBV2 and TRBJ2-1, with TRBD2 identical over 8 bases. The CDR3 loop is CASSEIGSERGIYNEQFF. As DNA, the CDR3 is TGTGCCAGCAGTGAAATCGGTTCTGAGCGGGGGATTTACAATGAGCAGTTCTTC. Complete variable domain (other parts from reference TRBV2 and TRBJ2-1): EPEVTQTPSHQVTQMGQEVILRCVPISNHLYFYWYRQILGQKVEFLVSFYNNEISEKSEIFDDQFSVERPDGSNFTLKIRSTKLEDSAMYFCASSEIGSERGIYNEQFFGPGTRLTVL.